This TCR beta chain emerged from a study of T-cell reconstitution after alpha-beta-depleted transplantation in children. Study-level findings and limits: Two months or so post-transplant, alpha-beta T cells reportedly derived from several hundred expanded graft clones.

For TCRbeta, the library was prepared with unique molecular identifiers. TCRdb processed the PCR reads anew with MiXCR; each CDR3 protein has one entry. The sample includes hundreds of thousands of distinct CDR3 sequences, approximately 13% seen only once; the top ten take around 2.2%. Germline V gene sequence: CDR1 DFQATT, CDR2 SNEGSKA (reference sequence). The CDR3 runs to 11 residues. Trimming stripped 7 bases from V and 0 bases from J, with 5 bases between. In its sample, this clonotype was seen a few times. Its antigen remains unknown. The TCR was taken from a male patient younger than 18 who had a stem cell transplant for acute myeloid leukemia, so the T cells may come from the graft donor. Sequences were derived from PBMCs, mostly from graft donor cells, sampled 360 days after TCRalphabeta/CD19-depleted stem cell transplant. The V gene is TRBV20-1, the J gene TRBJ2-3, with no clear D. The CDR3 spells CSGVSTDTQYF. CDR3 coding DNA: TGCAGTGGAGTGAGCACAGATACGCAGTATTTT.